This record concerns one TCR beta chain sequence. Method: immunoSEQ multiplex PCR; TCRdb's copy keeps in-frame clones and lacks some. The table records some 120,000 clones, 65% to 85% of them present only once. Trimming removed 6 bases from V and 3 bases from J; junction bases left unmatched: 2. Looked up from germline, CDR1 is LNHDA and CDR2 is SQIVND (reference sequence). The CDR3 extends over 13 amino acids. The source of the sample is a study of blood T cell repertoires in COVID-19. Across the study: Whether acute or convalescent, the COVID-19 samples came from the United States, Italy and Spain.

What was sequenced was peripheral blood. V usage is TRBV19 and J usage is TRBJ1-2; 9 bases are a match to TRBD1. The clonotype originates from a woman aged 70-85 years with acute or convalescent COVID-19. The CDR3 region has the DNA TGTGCCAGTAGGAGGGACAGGGACTATGGCTACACCTTC. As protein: CASRRDRDYGYTF.